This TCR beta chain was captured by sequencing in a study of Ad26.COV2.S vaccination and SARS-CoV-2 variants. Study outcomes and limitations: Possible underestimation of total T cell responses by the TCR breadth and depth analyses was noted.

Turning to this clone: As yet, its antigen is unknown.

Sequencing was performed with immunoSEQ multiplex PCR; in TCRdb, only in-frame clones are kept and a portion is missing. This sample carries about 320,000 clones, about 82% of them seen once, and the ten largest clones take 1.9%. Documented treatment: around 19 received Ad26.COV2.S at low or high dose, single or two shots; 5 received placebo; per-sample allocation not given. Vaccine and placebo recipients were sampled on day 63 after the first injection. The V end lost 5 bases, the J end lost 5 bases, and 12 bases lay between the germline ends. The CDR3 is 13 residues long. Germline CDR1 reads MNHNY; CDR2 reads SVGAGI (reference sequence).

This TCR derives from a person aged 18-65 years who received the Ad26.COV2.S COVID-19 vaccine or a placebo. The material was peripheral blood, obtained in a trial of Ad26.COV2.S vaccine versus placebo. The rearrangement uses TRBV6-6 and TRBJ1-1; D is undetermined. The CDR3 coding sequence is TGTGCCAGCAGTAGAGAGGGCGGTACTGAAGCTTTCTTT. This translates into CASSREGGTEAFF.